Presented here are 4 T cell receptor beta chains from one specimen sequenced in a study of identical twins. TCRdb fed the 5' RACE reads into MiXCR, producing one record per CDR3 protein. The sample has roughly 480,000 distinct CDR3 sequences, approximately 24% seen once. These data were likewise used in another study, on T cells expressing NK-cell markers.

Source material: CD4+ T cells sorted from blood. These receptor sequences come from a woman under 30 in good health.

This clonotype was counted many times. The chain uses TRBV5-1 and TRBJ1-1; D not certain. Trimming pared 6 bases from V and 4 bases from J, leaving 7 bases between. Germline V gene lookup returns CDR1 SGHRS and CDR2 YFSETQ. The CDR3 consists of 11 residues. CDR3 protein: CASIYGTEAFF. CDR3 nucleotides: TGCGCCAGCATTTACGGCACTGAAGCTTTCTTT.

The chain recombines TRBV12-3 or TRBV12-4 with TRBJ2-5; D call uncertain. Trimming cost V 1 base and J 7 bases, with 13 bases left between them. The CDR3 consists of 14 residues. CDR3 sequence (DNA): TGTGCCAGCAGTTTAGACTTTTGGTTCGGGACCCAGTACTTC. Translation gives CASSLDFWFGTQYF.

The chain joins TRBV29-1 to TRBJ2-7; D remains unclear. Trimming stripped 4 bases from V and 12 bases from J, with 10 bases between. Germline V gene sequence: CDR1 SQVTM, CDR2 ANQGSEA. This CDR3 is built from 9 residues. The DNA for the CDR3 is TGCAGCGTTGGAACTAAGCGGTACTTC. This translates into CSVGTKRYF.

This clonotype was found a few times. This sequence joins TRBV7-3 and TRBJ2-2, with 7 bases aligning to TRBD2. Germline CDR1 is SGHTA and CDR2 is FQGTGA. V lost 4 bases to trimming and J lost 1 base; unmatched junction nucleotides: 6. The CDR3 is made up of 16 amino acids. The CDR3 nucleotides read TGTGCCAGCAGCTCCTTGACTAGCCTGAACACCGGGGAGCTGTTTTTT. Residues: CASSSLTSLNTGELFF.